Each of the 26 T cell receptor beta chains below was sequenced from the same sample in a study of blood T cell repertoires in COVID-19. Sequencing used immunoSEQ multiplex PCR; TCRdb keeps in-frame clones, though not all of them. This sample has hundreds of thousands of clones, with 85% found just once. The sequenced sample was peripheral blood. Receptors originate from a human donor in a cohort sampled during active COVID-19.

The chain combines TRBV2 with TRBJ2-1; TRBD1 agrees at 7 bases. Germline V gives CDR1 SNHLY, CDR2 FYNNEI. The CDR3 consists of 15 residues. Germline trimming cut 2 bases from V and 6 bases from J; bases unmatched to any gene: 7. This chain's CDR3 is CASSETTGFGNEQFF. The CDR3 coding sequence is TGTGCCAGCAGTGAAACGACAGGGTTCGGCAATGAGCAGTTCTTC.

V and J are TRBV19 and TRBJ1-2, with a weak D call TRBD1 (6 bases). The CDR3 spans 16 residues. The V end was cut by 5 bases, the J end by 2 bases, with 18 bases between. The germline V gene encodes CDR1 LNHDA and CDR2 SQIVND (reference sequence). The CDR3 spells CASSPGGARFNYGYTF. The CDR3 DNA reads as TGTGCCAGTAGTCCGGGGGGGGCGCGTTTCAACTATGGCTACACCTTC.

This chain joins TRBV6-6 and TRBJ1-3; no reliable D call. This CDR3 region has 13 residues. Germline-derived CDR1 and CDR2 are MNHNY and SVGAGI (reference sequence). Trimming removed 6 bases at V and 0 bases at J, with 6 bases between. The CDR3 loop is CASRAVSGNTIYF. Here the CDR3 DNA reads TGTGCCAGCAGAGCCGTCTCTGGAAACACCATATATTTT.

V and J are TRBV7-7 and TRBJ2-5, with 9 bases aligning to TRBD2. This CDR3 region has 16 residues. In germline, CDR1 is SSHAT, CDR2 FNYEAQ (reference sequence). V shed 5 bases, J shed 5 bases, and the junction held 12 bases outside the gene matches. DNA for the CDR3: TGTGCCAGCAGCCGTAGCGGGAGCTCCGGGGGGGAGACCCAGTACTTC. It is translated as CASSRSGSSGGETQYF. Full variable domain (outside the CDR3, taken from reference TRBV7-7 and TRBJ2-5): GAGVSQSPRYKVTKRGQDVTLRCDPISSHATLYWYQQALGQGPEFLTYFNYEAQPDKSGLPSDRFSAERPEGSISTLTIQRTEQRDSAMYRCASSRSGSSGGETQYFGPGTRLLVL.

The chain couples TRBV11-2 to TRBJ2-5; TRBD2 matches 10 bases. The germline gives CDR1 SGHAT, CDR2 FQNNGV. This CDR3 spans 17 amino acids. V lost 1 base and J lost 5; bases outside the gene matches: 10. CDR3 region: CASSLVGLARAGETQYF. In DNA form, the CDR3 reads TGTGCCAGCAGCTTAGTGGGACTAGCGCGGGCAGGGGAGACCCAGTACTTC.

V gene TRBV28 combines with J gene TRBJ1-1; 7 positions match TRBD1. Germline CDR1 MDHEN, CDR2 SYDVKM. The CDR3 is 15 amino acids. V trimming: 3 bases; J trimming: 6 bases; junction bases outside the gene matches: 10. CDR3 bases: TGTGCCAGCAGTTTGGAGACAGGGTGGGTCGCTGAAGCTTTCTTT. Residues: CASSLETGWVAEAFF.

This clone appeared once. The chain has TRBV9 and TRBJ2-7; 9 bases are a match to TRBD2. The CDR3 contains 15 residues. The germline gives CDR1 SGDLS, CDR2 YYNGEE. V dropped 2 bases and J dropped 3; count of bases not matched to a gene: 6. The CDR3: CASSVGFSGSYEQYF. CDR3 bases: TGTGCCAGCAGCGTGGGTTTTAGCGGGAGCTACGAGCAGTACTTC.

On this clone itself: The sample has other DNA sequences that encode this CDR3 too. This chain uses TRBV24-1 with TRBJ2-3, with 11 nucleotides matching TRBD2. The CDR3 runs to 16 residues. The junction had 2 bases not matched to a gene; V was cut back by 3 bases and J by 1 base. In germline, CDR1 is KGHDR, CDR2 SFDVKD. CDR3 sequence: CATSDPLAGGTDTQYF. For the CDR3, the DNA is TGTGCCACCAGTGATCCACTAGCGGGAGGCACAGATACGCAGTATTTT.

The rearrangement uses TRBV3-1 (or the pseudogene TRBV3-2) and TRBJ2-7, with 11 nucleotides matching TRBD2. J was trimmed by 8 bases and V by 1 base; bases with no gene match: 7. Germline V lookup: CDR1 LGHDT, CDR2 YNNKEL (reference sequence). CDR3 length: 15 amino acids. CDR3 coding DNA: TGTGCCAGCAGCCAAGGGAGGGCTAGCGGGAGGAAGCAGTACTTC. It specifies CASSQGRASGRKQYF.

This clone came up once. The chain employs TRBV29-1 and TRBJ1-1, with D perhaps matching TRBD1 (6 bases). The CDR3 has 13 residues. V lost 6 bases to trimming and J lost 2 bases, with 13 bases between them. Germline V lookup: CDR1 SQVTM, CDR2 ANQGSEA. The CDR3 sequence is CSVFRQVNTEAFF. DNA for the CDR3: TGCAGCGTCTTTAGACAGGTAAACACTGAAGCTTTCTTT.

The CDR3 here is CASTEPGQMNTEAFF. The CDR3 DNA sequence: TGTGCCAGCACCGAGCCGGGACAAATGAACACTGAAGCTTTCTTT. This rearrangement joins TRBV7-9 to TRBJ1-1; perhaps TRBD1 as D (6 bases). The CDR3 covers 15 residues. CDR1 and CDR2 from the germline V gene are SEHNR and FQNEAQ (reference sequence). Between the trimmed V and J ends, which lost 7 bases and 0 bases, there was a span of 15 bases.

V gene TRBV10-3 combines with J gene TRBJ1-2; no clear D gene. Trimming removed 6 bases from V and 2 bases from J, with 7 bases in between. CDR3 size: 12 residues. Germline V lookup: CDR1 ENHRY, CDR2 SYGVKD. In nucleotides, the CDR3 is TGTGCCATCAGGGCGGGAAACTATGGCTACACCTTC. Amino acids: CAIRAGNYGYTF.

As DNA, the CDR3 is TGTGCCAGCAGCCCCTCCCCAAGACAGGGGCAGTTCTTC. It codes for CASSPSPRQGQFF. This chain joins TRBV7-3 and TRBJ2-1, with 7 bases fitting TRBD1. Germline CDR1 and CDR2: SGHTA and FQGTGA. The CDR3 spans 13 residues. J lost 12 bases, V lost 5 bases, and 10 bases had no gene match.

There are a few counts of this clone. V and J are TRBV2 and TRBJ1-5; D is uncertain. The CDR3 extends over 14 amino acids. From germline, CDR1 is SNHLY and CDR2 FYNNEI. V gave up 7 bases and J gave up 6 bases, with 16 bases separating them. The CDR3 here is CASTLGEGSQPQHF. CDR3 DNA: TGTGCCAGCACCCTAGGAGAGGGTAGTCAGCCCCAGCATTTT.

The CDR3 is CATRYGQSYGYTF. The CDR3, as DNA: TGTGCCACAAGGTATGGGCAAAGCTATGGCTACACCTTC. V usage is TRBV28 and J usage is TRBJ1-2; D uncertain. The length of the CDR3 is 13 residues. The ends were cut back, 10 bases at V and 4 bases at J, with 16 bases in the middle. Per germline, CDR1 MDHEN and CDR2 SYDVKM.

As DNA, the CDR3 is TGTGCCAGCAGCTTGCCGACTAGTGGCTACAATGAGCAGTTCTTC. Amino acids: CASSLPTSGYNEQFF. The genes are TRBV5-5 and TRBJ2-1; D may be TRBD2 (6 bases). V lost 1 base, J lost 3 bases, and 11 bases lay in between. The CDR3 contains 15 residues. Per the germline V gene, CDR1 is SGHKS and CDR2 is YYEKEE (reference sequence).

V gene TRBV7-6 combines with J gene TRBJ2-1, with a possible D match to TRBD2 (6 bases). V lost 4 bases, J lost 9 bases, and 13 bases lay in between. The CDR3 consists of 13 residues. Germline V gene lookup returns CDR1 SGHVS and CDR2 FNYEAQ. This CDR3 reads CASSSPLAPEQFF. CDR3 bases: TGTGCCAGCAGCTCACCTCTAGCGCCTGAGCAGTTCTTC.

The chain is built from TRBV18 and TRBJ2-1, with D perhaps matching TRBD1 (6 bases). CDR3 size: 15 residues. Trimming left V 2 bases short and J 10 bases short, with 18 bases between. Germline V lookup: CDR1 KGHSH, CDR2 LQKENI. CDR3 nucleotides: TGTGCCAGCTCACCAAATCACGCGGGCCAGGGGGAGCAGTTCTTC. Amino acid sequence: CASSPNHAGQGEQFF.

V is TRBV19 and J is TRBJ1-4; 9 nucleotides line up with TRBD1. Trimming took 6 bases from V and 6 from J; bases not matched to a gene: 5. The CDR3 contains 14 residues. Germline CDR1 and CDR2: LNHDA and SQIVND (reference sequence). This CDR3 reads CASRRQGVDEKLFF. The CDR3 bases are TGTGCCAGTAGAAGACAGGGGGTTGATGAAAAACTGTTTTTT.

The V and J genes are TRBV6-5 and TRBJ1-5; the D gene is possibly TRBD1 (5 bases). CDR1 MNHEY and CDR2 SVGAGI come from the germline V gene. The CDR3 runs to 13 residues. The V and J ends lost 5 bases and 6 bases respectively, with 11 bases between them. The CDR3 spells CASSPNGGQPQHF. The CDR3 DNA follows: TGTGCCAGCAGTCCAAACGGGGGTCAGCCCCAGCATTTT.

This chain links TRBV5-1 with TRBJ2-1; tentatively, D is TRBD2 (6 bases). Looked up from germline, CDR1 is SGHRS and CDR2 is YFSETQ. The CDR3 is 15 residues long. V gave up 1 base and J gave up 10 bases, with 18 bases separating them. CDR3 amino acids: CASSLIAASVKEQFF. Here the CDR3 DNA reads TGCGCCAGCAGCTTGATAGCGGCCTCGGTCAAGGAGCAGTTCTTC.

CDR3 sequence: CAWSKGRGQPQHF. The CDR3 DNA reads TGTGCCTGGAGTAAGGGGCGCGGCCAGCCCCAGCATTTT. This chain joins TRBV30 and TRBJ1-5; D is possibly TRBD1 (5 bases). The germline V and J ends were trimmed by 2 bases and 7 bases, with 12 bases remaining between them. CDR1 is GTSNPN, CDR2 SVGIG, per germline (reference sequence). CDR3 size: 13 residues.

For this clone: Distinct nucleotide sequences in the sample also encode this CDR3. The CDR3: CASSRLRDTQYF. The CDR3 nucleotides read TGTGCCAGCAGTAGACTCCGAGATACGCAGTATTTT. V gene TRBV12-3 or TRBV12-4 combines with J gene TRBJ2-3; D gene unclear. The CDR3 totals 12 residues. Trimming left V 5 bases short and J 5 bases short, with 8 bases between.

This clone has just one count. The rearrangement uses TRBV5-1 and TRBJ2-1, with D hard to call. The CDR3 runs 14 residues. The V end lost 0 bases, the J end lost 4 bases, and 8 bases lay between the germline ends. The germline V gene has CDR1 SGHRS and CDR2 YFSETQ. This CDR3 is CASSLGLEYNEQFF. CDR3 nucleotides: TGCGCCAGCAGCTTGGGACTGGAGTACAATGAGCAGTTCTTC.

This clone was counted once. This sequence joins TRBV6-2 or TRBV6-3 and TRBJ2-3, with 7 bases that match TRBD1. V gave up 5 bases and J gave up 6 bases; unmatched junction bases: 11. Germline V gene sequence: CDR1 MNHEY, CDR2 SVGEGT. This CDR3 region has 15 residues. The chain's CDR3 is CASSRQGMIADTQYF. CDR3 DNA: TGTGCCAGCAGTCGACAGGGTATGATCGCGGATACGCAGTATTTT.

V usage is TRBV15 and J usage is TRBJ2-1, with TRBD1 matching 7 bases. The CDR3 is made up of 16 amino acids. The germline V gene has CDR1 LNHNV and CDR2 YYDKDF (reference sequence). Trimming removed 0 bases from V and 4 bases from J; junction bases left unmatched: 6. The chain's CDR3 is CATSRDQDRAYNEQFF. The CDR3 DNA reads TGTGCCACCAGCAGAGATCAAGACAGGGCGTACAATGAGCAGTTCTTC.